This T cell receptor (beta chain) was documented in a study of blood T cell repertoires in COVID-19 (dated by TCRdb to about 2020). Regarding the study in general: Collaborator samples came from the United States, Italy and Spain and covered acute and convalescent phases of COVID-19. The material from the prospective study consisted of cDNA or gDNA derived from T cells, B-cell-depleted T cells, or PBMCs. Deeply sampled blood TCRbeta repertoires from subjects exposed to, actively infected with, or recovered from COVID-19 were included in the dataset. The repertoires were released in a freely available public database intended as a resource for research on the immune response to SARS-CoV-2. Samples were obtained from the ongoing ImmuneRACE study (first 160 participants) and from 1,254 subjects provided by 6 global collaborators. A de-identified subject ID, COVID-19 status, age in years and sex were almost always included in the sample metadata. Where available, HLA class I and class II types were obtained from metadata supplied by the sample provider rather than from assay-based typing.

Taken from the germline V gene, the CDR1 and CDR2 loops are SGHTA and FQGNSA. V is trimmed back by 1 base and J by 3 bases, and the junction contains 3 bases that no gene match accounts for. CDR3 length: 15 amino acids, cysteine to phenylalanine. CDR3 DNA is the only sequence kept; it has 45 bases, read in frame from the first base. Regarding this clone: Its antigen remains unidentified. Per-base quality was not reported, and no clone a single base away is much larger than it.

TCRbeta CDR3 regions were amplified from genomic DNA using the immunoSEQ Assay, a bias-controlled multiplex PCR. Per the original workflow: The number of nucleated cells in each sample was estimated by amplification of reference gene primers within the assay. To quantify the absolute abundance of each unique TCRbeta CDR3 rearrangement, sequence reads were collapsed and filtered. For each sample, productive Simpson clonality was calculated as the square root of Simpson's diversity index across productive rearrangements. Not all clones reach the TCRdb copy of this immuneACCESS table, which keeps in-frame sequences only. Checked studies attribute under half of the gap to unresolved V genes and leave the rest unexplained. That table furnishes V, J and clone size, whereas the DNA furnished D and trimming. For this sample there are 200,000 to 250,000 clones; about four fifths appear just once. The leading ten clones occupy 7.5% of the sample.

One collaborating source in Seattle enrolled patients while the patients were actively infected and followed the patients over time throughout the course of disease. Collaborating institutions collected whole blood in K2EDTA tubes following their own protocols. For TCRbeta analysis, collaborator samples were shipped as frozen whole blood, as isolated PBMCs, or as DNA extracted from either sample type. The full study reports these points: Clinical and demographic metadata were provided uncurated, with the amount varying by source and participant.

Specimen: peripheral blood. This chain joins TRBV7-2 to TRBJ1-2; a stretch of 9 junction bases matches TRBD1. The sequence came from a woman older than 75 with COVID-19, enrolled during active disease. At the DNA level, the sequence is TGTGCCAGCAGCTTAGGGGACAGGGTCTACTATGGCTACACCTTC. It encodes CASSLGDRVYYGYTF. Beyond the CDR3, the reference TRBV7-2 and TRBJ1-2 genes provide the residues; the full variable domain reads: GAGVSQSPSNKVTEKGKDVELRCDPISGHTALYWYRQSLGQGLEFLIYFQGNSAPDKSGLPSDRFSAERTGGSVSTLTIQRTQQEDSAVYLCASSLGDRVYYGYTFGSGTRLTVV.